The source of this T cell receptor beta chain is a study of shared clonotypes between healthy human individuals. The CDR3 spans 17 residues. With V trimmed by 4 bases and J by 7 bases, 14 bases remained unmatched. Germline CDR1 and CDR2: MDHEN and SYDVKM. Concerning this clone: The antigen remains unidentified.

Per the authors' pipeline: Filtering differed, since immunoSEQ gave only junction sequences and no quality scores. Sequenced by immunoSEQ multiplex PCR; TCRdb stores in-frame clones only, minus some. Clonal size and the V and J genes are those of that table, whereas D and trimming came from the DNA. The sample includes over 1.4 million clones, 96% of them seen just once. Both subsets, CD45RA+ naive and CD45RA-negative memory, were split from the CD4+ cells. Study-wide findings and caveats: Larger richness was generally estimated for naive than memory subsets. Sampling involved blood alone; tissue repertoires likely differ.

Sequences were obtained from naive CD4+ T cells sorted from blood. The subset: CD45RA+ positively selected. This TCR was sampled from a man aged 25 to 45 in good health. V is TRBV28 and J is TRBJ2-7; TRBD2 aligns across 12 bases. The CDR3 DNA follows: TGTGCCAGCAGTTCGCTCCTGACTAGCGGGAGAGATGGAGAGCAGTACTTC. Translation: CASSSLLTSGRDGEQYF. Together with reference TRBV28 and TRBJ2-7, the CDR3 gives the full variable domain: DVKVTQSSRYLVKRTGEKVFLECVQDMDHENMFWYRQDPGLGLRLIYFSYDVKMKEKGDIPEGYSVSREKKERFSLILESASTNQTSMYLCASSSLLTSGRDGEQYFGPGTRLTVT.